The rows below give T cell receptor beta chains drawn from one sample of a study of tumor-infiltrating lymphocytes in primary liver carcinoma. TCRdb itself ran the multiplex PCR reads through MiXCR, one entry per CDR3 protein. The repertoire has about 50,000 distinct CDR3 sequences, approximately 80% of them found once; the top ten carry around 22%. Input material: liver tumor tissue from sampling region 5. The source of these receptors is a man in his forties with primary liver carcinoma and hepatitis B virus infection. Both conserved end residues are part of each CDR3. The order of the fields is D gene, J gene, clone size, CDR3 length, V gene, CDR3 DNA, CDR3 protein. A D gene is named only where the DNA matches it firmly. A row's size may be missing; if present it is once, few, many or a size class.

NA | TRBJ1-1 | many | 15 | TRBV5-6 | TGTGCCAGCAGCTTGGCCCGGGGGTGGTATACTGAAGCTTTCTTT | CASSLARGWYTEAFF
NA | TRBJ1-2 | once | 14 | TRBV5-1 | TGCGCCAGCAGCTTGGATAGGGTGGGCGGTGACTACACCTTC | CASSLDRVGGDYTF
TRBD1 | TRBJ1-6 | many | 16 | TRBV13 | TGTGCCAGCAGCTCACCCGGGGACAGAGGCGATTCACCCCTCCACTTT | CASSSPGDRGDSPLHF
NA | TRBJ1-1 | few | 15 | TRBV29-1 | TGCGGCGTTCGGACGGGGTGGGGAATGAACACTGATGCTTTCTTT | CGVRTGWGMNTDAFF
NA | TRBJ1-6 | NA | 15 | TRBV5-1 | TGCGCCAACAGCTTGGATGGACATGAAAATTCACCCCTCCACTTT | CANSLDGHENSPLHF
NA | TRBJ2-4 | many | 14 | TRBV5-1 | TGCGCCAGCAGCTTCGGGGGTCCCAAAAACATTCAGTACTTC | CASSFGGPKNIQYF
NA | TRBJ2-7 | NA | 13 | TRBV12-5 | TGTGCCAGTAGGGGGACCGGATCCTACGAGCAGTACTTC | CASRGTGSYEQYF
NA | TRBJ2-7 | NA | 12 | TRBV29-1 | TGCAGCGCGGGTCGGCATAATCACGAGCAGTACTTC | CSAGRHNHEQYF
NA | TRBJ1-1 | NA | 14 | TRBV6-2/TRBV6-3 | TGTGCCTGTCGGCGAGGATGGATGAACACTGAAGCTTTCTTT | CACRRGWMNTEAFF
NA | TRBJ2-7 | NA | 16 | TRBV11-1 | TGTGCCAGCAGCCTGAGTGTCAGGGCGTCCCTGGGGGGGCAGTACTTC | CASSLSVRASLGGQYF
NA | TRBJ2-5 | many | 9 | TRBV6-4 | TGTGCCAGCAGTGAGACCCAGTACTTC | CASSETQYF
NA | TRBJ2-3 | NA | 14 | TRBV11-2 | TGTGCCAGCAACCCCCAGGACGCCGCAGATACACAGTATTTT | CASNPQDAADTQYF
NA | TRBJ1-1 | NA | 14 | TRBV11-2 | TGTGCCAGCAGCCCCTGGAATGAGGGGACTGAAGCTTTCTTT | CASSPWNEGTEAFF
NA | TRBJ1-1 | NA | 13 | TRBV12-3/TRBV12-4 | TGCGCCAGCAGTTTAGAAGTGAACAATGAAGCTTTCTTT | CASSLEVNNEAFF
TRBD2 | TRBJ2-3 | NA | 16 | TRBV5-5 | TGTGCCAGCAGCTTGGACGGCGGGGGGTTGGGAGATACTCAGTATTTT | CASSLDGGGLGDTQYF
NA | TRBJ2-1 | medium-sized | 14 | TRBV6-1 | TGTGCCAGCAGTGTCAAACTGACGTACAATGAGCAGTTCTTC | CASSVKLTYNEQFF
NA | TRBJ2-5 | NA | 16 | TRBV10-2 | TGCGCCAGCAGTGACGGGTTACTAGCACCTCAAGAGACCCAGTACTTC | CASSDGLLAPQETQYF
NA | TRBJ2-7 | NA | 12 | TRBV7-9 | TGTGCCAGCAGCTCAGTCTCCTACGAACAGTACTTC | CASSSVSYEQYF
TRBD2 | TRBJ2-1 | NA | 15 | TRBV6-5 | TGTGCCAGAAGTCGACTAGCGGGAGGATACAATGAGCAGTTATTC | CARSRLAGGYNEQLF
NA | TRBJ2-1 | NA | 15 | TRBV12-3/TRBV12-4 | TGTGCCAGCAGGGGGGCTGGGCAGACCTGCAATGAACAGTTCTTC | CASRGAGQTCNEQFF
NA | TRBJ2-3 | NA | 11 | TRBV6-1 | TGTGCCAGCAGTCAGTCAGATACGCAGTATTTT | CASSQSDTQYF
NA | TRBJ2-7 | NA | 17 | TRBV11-1 | TGTGCCAGCAACTTAGGGCCGGCGTGTGAAAGCTCCTATGAGCAGTACTTC | CASNLGPACESSYEQYF
NA | TRBJ1-2 | once | 15 | TRBV4-3 | TGCGCCAGCAGCCATAGTTCCGGGGGATCCTATGGTTACACCTTC | CASSHSSGGSYGYTF
NA | TRBJ2-7 | NA | 13 | TRBV6-1 | TGTGCCAGCAGTGAAACTTACGACCTCGGGCGGTACTTT | CASSETYDLGRYF
NA | TRBJ2-2 | NA | 13 | TRBV7-9 | TGTGCCAGCATAGAGGACGGTGCCGGGGAGGTGTTTTTT | CASIEDGAGEVFF
NA | TRBJ2-7 | NA | 15 | TRBV11-2 | TGTGCCAGCAGTTTAGATCTCAGGATCTCCTACGAGCAGTACTTC | CASSLDLRISYEQYF
NA | TRBJ2-1 | few | 15 | TRBV9 | TGTGCCAGCAGCGCAGCAGAACGGCCATACAATGAGCAGTTCTTC | CASSAAERPYNEQFF
NA | TRBJ1-5 | NA | 19 | TRBV11-1 | TGTGCCAGCAGCTCTGGGGGAAGTTCTGTTGGAGCCCGCACCGATACGCAGCATTTT | CASSSGGSSVGARTDTQHF
TRBD2 | TRBJ2-1 | NA | 14 | TRBV12-3/TRBV12-4 | TGTGCCAGCCTCTCTGGTGGGAGGGCGGGGGAGCAGTTCTTC | CASLSGGRAGEQFF
NA | TRBJ2-7 | NA | 13 | TRBV20-1 | TGCCATTCACGGCGACTAGACACCTACGAGCAGTACTTC | CHSRRLDTYEQYF
NA | TRBJ2-1 | NA | 12 | TRBV6-1 | TGTGCCAGCATTCGGTCCTGCAATGAGCAATTCTTC | CASIRSCNEQFF
TRBD1 | TRBJ1-4 | medium-sized | 14 | TRBV29-1 | TGCAGTACTTCTGGACAGGGACATTATGAAAAACTGTTTTTT | CSTSGQGHYEKLFF
TRBD1 | TRBJ1-1 | NA | 14 | TRBV14 | TGTGCCAGCAGGCCCACAGGGGTGAACACTGAAGCTTTCTTT | CASRPTGVNTEAFF
NA | TRBJ2-1 | NA | 16 | TRBV5-4 | TGTGCCAACAGCTGGGAACTGGCGGGCTCCTACAATCAGCAGTTCTTC | CANSWELAGSYNQQFF
NA | TRBJ1-6 | NA | 13 | TRBV11-1 | TGTGTCAGCAGCCGGACACTGGTTTTACCTCTCCAATTT | CVSSRTLVLPLQF
TRBD1 | TRBJ2-7 | NA | 14 | TRBV7-9 | TGTGCCAGCAGCTCGGGACAGGGTGAGAACGAGCTGTGCTTC | CASSSGQGENELCF
NA | TRBJ2-7 | many | 14 | TRBV5-1 | TGCGCCAGCAGCAGGGGGACATCTAGGGCCGAGCAGTACTTC | CASSRGTSRAEQYF
NA | TRBJ2-1 | once | 16 | TRBV11-1 | TGTACCAGCAGAAACAAGATGAGGATAGGAGGGGATGGGCAGTTCTTC | CTSRNKMRIGGDGQFF
TRBD1 | TRBJ2-1 | NA | 16 | TRBV5-4 | TGTGCCAGCAGCTTGGCCCCGGGACAGGATGCCGGTGAGCAGTTCTTC | CASSLAPGQDAGEQFF
NA | TRBJ1-2 | NA | 14 | TRBV6-6 | TGTACCAGCAGCCAACCGGACAGCTTCTATGGCTACACCTTC | CTSSQPDSFYGYTF
NA | TRBJ2-1 | NA | 15 | TRBV29-1 | TGCAGCGTTGGGGGTCCAGCGCGGGATGGCTATGAGCAGCTCTTC | CSVGGPARDGYEQLF
NA | TRBJ1-1 | NA | 15 | TRBV29-1 | TGCAGCCGTGCCTCAGGGTGGGGCATGAACATTGAAGCTTTCTTT | CSRASGWGMNIEAFF
NA | TRBJ1-1 | few | 13 | TRBV6-1 | TGTGCCAGCTCATGGGAGCGTGGTACTGAAGCTTTCTTT | CASSWERGTEAFF
NA | TRBJ1-5 | NA | 15 | TRBV19 | TGTGCCAGTAGTATAACAAGAACTTTCAGTCAGCCCCAGCATTTT | CASSITRTFSQPQHF
NA | TRBJ2-5 | NA | 17 | TRBV11-2 | TGTGCCAGCAGTTTAAAACTAGTGGGTGACTCGAACGATACCCAGTACTTC | CASSLKLVGDSNDTQYF
TRBD2 | TRBJ2-2 | once | 14 | TRBV6-2/TRBV6-3 | TGTACCAGCCGGCTAGCGGGGAACACCGCGGAGTTGTTTTTT | CTSRLAGNTAELFF
NA | TRBJ2-3 | NA | 15 | TRBV29-1 | TGCAGCGTTGGGTTGCACAACATCAGAACAGATACGCAGTATTTT | CSVGLHNIRTDTQYF
NA | TRBJ2-1 | NA | 14 | TRBV28 | TGTGCCAGCAGTCGGGACTTGGTCTACAATGAACAGTTCTTC | CASSRDLVYNEQFF
NA | TRBJ1-6 | once | 16 | TRBV4-2 | TGTGCCGGCAGGCAAGAGGGGTCAGGAGGAGATTCACGCCTCCACTTT | CAGRQEGSGGDSRLHF
TRBD1 | TRBJ2-1 | NA | 14 | TRBV29-1 | TGCAGCGTCGACGGGACAGGGGTGAGCAATGAGCAGTTCTTC | CSVDGTGVSNEQFF
TRBD2 | TRBJ2-2 | NA | 14 | TRBV7-3 | TGTGCCAGCAGCTTATCGTGGACTAGCGGGGAGCTGTTTTTT | CASSLSWTSGELFF
TRBD1 | TRBJ2-7 | NA | 14 | TRBV6-5 | TGTGCCTGCAGTTACAGGGGGGCGCCGACCGGGCAGTACTTC | CACSYRGAPTGQYF
NA | TRBJ2-2 | NA | 15 | TRBV5-1 | TGCGCCAGCAGCTTGAGCCCCTCGAACAACGGGGAGCTGTTTTTT | CASSLSPSNNGELFF
NA | TRBJ2-3 | many | 12 | TRBV19 | TGTGCCAGTAGGCTTAGCGGAGATACGCAGTATTTT | CASRLSGDTQYF
NA | TRBJ2-5 | NA | 15 | TRBV11-2 | TGTGCCAGCAGCTCGAACATGGTTCCCACAGCGACCCAGTACTTC | CASSSNMVPTATQYF
TRBD2 | TRBJ2-3 | NA | 15 | TRBV7-8 | TGTGCCAGCAGCTTGGGACTAGCGGGAGAGAGTACGCAATATTTT | CASSLGLAGESTQYF
TRBD1 | TRBJ1-1 | once | 12 | TRBV7-9 | TGTGCCACCCGACAGGGAGTAACTGAAGCTTTCTTT | CATRQGVTEAFF
NA | TRBJ2-1 | once | 16 | TRBV5-4 | TGTGCCAGCAGCTTGATTACGGGGGAGTATAACAATGAGCAGTTCTTC | CASSLITGEYNNEQFF
NA | TRBJ1-5 | NA | 16 | TRBV30 | TGTGCCTGGAGTGTACAAGTGGGAGGAAAGGCGGTTCCCCAGCATTTT | CAWSVQVGGKAVPQHF